This T cell receptor (beta chain) is drawn from a study of CD8+ T cells in alopecia areata. Study-level background: Those treated were given oral tofacitinib at 5 to 10 mg twice daily. Patients took tofacitinib for 6 to 18 months, followed by 6 drug-free months.

cDNA prepared by RNA extraction and subsequent reverse transcription served as the template for sequencing. TCRdb's table, derived via immunoSEQ multiplex PCR, lists solely in-frame clones and lacks some. The table has about 200,000 clones, 57% seen once; the top ten hold just over 0.45%. Only a few counts were recorded for this clone. The CDR3 loop spans 12 amino acids. Germline values: CDR1 SQVTM, CDR2 ANQGSEA. The V end was cut by 7 bases, the J end by 6 bases, with 16 bases between. Alopecia areata patients gave lesional scalp punch biopsies and peripheral blood samples. A FACSAria was used to sort CD4+ and CD8+ T cells. These cells came from PBMCs.

The TCR comes from a human donor with alopecia areata. Sequenced material: CD4+ T cells sorted from blood, taken at week 0. This rearrangement joins TRBV29-1 to TRBJ2-7; weak D call: TRBD2 (6 bases). The CDR3 DNA sequence: TGCAGCGCCAACAAGGAGGGGCGCGAGCAGTACTTC. This gives the protein CSANKEGREQYF.